Reported below is one T cell receptor beta chain. Antigen specificity is unknown. Cells were stimulated with CMV-infected fibroblast lysates at about 9.4 ug/mL. Sorted nonresponding memory CD4+ T cells were CD40L-negative, CD69-negative, CD45RO-high. The data derive from a study of persistence of HIV-infected CD4 T cells. The overall study: A median of about eight years of suppressive ART preceded sampling. Up to about 200 mL blood was drawn at multiple time points; a couple of donors had single-time leukapheresis.

Trimming removed 3 bases from V and 0 bases from J; junction bases left unmatched: 5. Germline assignment: CDR1 MDHEN and CDR2 SYDVKM. The CDR3 is 15 amino acids. The libraries were made with immunoSEQ version 4 in survey mode. Sequenced by immunoSEQ multiplex PCR; TCRdb stores in-frame clones only, minus some. This table holds fewer than 35,000 clones, around 76% found once. This receptor was obtained from an adult woman with HIV who was CMV-seropositive. Specimen: CD4+ T cells sorted from PBMCs after roughly 18-hour stimulation, collected from a patient who received antiretroviral therapy. This rearrangement joins TRBV28 to TRBJ2-7; TRBD2 agrees at 7 bases. The CDR3 nucleotides read TGTGCCAGCAGTTTGGCGGGAGCCACCTCCTACGAGCAGTACTTC. It translates to CASSLAGATSYEQYF.